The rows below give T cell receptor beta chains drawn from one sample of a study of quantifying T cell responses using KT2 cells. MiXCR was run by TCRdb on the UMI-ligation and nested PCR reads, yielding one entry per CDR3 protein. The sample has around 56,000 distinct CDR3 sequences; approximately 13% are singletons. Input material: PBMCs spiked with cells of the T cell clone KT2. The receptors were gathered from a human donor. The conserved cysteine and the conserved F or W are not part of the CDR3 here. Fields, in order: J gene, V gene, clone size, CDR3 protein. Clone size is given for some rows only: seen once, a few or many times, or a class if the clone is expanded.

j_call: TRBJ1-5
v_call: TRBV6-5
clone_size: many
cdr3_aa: ASSTSSTGPFGPQH

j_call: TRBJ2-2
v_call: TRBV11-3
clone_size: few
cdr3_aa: ASSLDYTGELF

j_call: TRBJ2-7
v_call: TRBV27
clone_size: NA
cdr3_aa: ASSLSIGYEQY

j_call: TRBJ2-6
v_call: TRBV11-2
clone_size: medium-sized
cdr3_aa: ASSPIGQGLAGANVLT

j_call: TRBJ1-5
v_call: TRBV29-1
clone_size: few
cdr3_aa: SVELSSNQPQH

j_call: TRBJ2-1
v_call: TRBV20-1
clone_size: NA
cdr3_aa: SASRDYNEQF

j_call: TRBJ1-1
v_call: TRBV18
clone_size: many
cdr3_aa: ASSFDSITEAF

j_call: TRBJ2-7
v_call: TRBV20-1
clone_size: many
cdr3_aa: SARDFGIPYEQY

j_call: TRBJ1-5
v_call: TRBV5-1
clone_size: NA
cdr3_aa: ASSTGQGNQPQH

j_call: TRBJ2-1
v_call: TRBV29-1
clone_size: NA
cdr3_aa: SVSSSGSFDEQF

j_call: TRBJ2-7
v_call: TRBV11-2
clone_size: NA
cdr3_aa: ASSSRPGQGSYEQY

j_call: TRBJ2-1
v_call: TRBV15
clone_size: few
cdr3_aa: ATSRPSLTGWYTEQF

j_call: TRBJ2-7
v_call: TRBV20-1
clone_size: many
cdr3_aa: SARRGEGTYEQY

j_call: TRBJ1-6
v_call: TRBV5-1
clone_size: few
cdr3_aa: ASSLEGRSNSPLH

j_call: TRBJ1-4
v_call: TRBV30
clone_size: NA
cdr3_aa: ACSNRGKLF

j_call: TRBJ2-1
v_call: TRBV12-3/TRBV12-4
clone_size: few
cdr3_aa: ASSLFSLGQAGYNEQF

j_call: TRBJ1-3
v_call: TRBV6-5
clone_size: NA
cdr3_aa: ASLSRNTIY

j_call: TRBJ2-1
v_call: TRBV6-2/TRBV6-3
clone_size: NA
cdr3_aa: ASSYSGLAGTQFNEQF

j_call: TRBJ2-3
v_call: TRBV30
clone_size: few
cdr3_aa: AWSGGDNLATDTQY

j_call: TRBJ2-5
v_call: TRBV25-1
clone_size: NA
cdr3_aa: ASSEFNSGSQETQY

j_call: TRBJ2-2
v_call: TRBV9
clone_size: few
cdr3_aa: ASSASPGELF

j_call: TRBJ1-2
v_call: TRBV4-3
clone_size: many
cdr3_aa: ASSQEHRSVYGYT

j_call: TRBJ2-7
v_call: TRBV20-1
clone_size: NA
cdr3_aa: SARDPMTTYEQY

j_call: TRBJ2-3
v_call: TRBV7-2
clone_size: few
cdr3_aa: ASQNLASTQY

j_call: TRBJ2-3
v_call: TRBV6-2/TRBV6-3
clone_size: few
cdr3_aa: ASTDGTGSTDTQY

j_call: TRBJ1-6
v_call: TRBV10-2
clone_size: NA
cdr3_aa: ASSIPGQNSPLH

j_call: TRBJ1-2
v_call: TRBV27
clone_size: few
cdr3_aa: ASSPRQGADYGYT

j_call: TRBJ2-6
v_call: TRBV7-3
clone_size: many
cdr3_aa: ASSLQSSGANVLT

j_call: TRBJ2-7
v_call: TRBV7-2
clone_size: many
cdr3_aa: ASSLIIAGRYEQY

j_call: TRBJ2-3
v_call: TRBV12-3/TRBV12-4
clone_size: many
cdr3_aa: ASSTGLSTDTQY

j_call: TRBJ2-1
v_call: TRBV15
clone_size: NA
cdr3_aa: ATSRDRGDEQF

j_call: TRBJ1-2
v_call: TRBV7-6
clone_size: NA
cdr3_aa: ASSAGTGGGYGYT

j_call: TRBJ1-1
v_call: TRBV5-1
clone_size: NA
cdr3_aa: ASGGGQNTEAF

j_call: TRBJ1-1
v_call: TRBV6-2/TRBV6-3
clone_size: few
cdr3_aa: ASRPTSVDWAF

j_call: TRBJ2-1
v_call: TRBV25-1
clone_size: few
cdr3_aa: ASSEFRGIQLF

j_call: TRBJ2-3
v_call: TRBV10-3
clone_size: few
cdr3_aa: AISLTSGGAPDTQY

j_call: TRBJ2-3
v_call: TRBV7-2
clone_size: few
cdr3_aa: ASSRAADTQY

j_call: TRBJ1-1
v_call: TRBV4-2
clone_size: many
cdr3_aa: ASSQWRQLNTEAF

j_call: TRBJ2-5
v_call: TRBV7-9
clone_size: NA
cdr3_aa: ASSQGGTGTQY

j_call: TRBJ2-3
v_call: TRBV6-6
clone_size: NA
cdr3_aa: ASSYGASTDTQY

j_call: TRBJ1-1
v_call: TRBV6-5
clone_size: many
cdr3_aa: ASSSYRATEAF

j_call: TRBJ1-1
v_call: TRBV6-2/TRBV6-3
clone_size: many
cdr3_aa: ASSYGQNMNTEAF

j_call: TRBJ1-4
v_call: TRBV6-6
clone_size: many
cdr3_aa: ASSSGVPNEKLF

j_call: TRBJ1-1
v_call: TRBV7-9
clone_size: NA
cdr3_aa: ASSLAQTRDGDTEAF

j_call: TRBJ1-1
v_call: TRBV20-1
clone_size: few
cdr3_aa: SARDGDRTVPEAF

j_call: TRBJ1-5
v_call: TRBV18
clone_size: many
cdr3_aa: ASSQGGWGQPQH

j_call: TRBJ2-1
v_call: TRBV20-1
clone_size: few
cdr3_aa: SASLTGTANNEQF

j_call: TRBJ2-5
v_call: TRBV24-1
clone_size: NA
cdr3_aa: ATSDRGGAVETQY

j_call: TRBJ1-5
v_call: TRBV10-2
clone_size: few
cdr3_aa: ASSAGTQH

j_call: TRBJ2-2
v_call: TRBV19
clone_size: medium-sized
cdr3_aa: ASTSFGELF

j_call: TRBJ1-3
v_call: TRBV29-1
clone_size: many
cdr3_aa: SASHGSGNTIY

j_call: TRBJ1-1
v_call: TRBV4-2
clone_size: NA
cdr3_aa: ASSQEGGNTEAF

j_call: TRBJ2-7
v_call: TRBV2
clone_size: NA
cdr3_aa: ASSELGTGREQY

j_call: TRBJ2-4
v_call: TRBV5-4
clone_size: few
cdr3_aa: ASSPDGNIQY